Below are 12 T cell receptor beta chains sequenced from a single sample in a study of Ad26.COV2.S vaccination and SARS-CoV-2 variants. The treatment is: over 15 received Ad26.COV2.S at low or high dose, single or two shots; five or six received placebo; per-sample allocation not given. Samples analyzed were those drawn on day 63 after the first vaccine or placebo injection. Data came from immunoSEQ multiplex PCR; TCRdb stores just in-frame clones and leaves some out. The sample carries about 680,000 clones, 80% to 90% recorded once. The sequenced sample was peripheral blood, obtained in a trial of Ad26.COV2.S vaccine versus placebo. These receptors came from a person aged 18 to 65 who received the Ad26.COV2.S COVID-19 vaccine or a placebo.

The chain joins TRBV9 to TRBJ2-2, with TRBD2 matching over 9 bases. Germline V gene lookup returns CDR1 SGDLS and CDR2 YYNGEE. Germline trimming cut 2 bases from V and 4 bases from J; bases unmatched to any gene: 6. The CDR3 extends over 16 amino acids. The CDR3 protein is CASSVAGGPITGELFF. CDR3 nucleotide sequence: TGTGCCAGCAGCGTTGCGGGAGGGCCTATCACCGGGGAGCTGTTTTTT. The full variable domain, its missing parts supplied by reference TRBV9 and TRBJ2-2, is DSGVTQTPKHLITATGQRVTLRCSPRSGDLSVYWYQQSLDQGLQFLIQYYNGEERAKGNILERFSAQQFPDLHSELNLSSLELGDSALYFCASSVAGGPITGELFFGEGSRLTVL.

The chain links TRBV5-1 to TRBJ2-5; possible D gene TRBD1, 7 bases. The CDR3 length is 14 residues. Trimming pared 6 bases from V and 1 base from J, leaving 13 bases between. Germline CDR1 reads SGHRS; CDR2 reads YFSETQ. The CDR3 is CASNSGGSQETQYF. In DNA form, the CDR3 reads TGCGCCAGCAACTCAGGGGGGTCCCAAGAGACCCAGTACTTC. The entire variable domain, with the rest obtained from reference TRBV5-1 and TRBJ2-5, is as follows: KAGVTQTPRYLIKTRGQQVTLSCSPISGHRSVSWYQQTPGQGLQFLFEYFSETQRNKGNFPGRFSGRQFSNSRSEMNVSTLELGDSALYLCASNSGGSQETQYFGPGTRLLVL.

The chain links TRBV7-2 to TRBJ2-1; TRBD1 agrees at 9 bases. The germline gives CDR1 SGHTA, CDR2 FQGNSA. The CDR3 loop spans 15 amino acids. The V and J ends lost 4 bases and 6 bases, in that order; junction bases with no gene match: 7. CDR3 nucleotide sequence: TGTGCCAGCAGCTCGCGGGACAGGGTAATCAATGAGCAGTTCTTC. This codes for CASSSRDRVINEQFF.

V gene TRBV7-2 combines with J gene TRBJ1-4; D gene ambiguous. Trimming pared 5 bases from V and 6 bases from J, leaving 13 bases between. The CDR3 runs 14 residues. CDR1 and CDR2 (germline): SGHTA, FQGNSA. The chain's CDR3 is CASSPRGPHEKLFF. The CDR3 nucleotides read TGTGCCAGCAGCCCCCGAGGGCCGCATGAAAAACTGTTTTTT.

This chain uses TRBV27 with TRBJ1-1; unclear D gene. Germline V gene data show CDR1 as MNHEY and CDR2 as SMNVEV (reference sequence). The V gene lost 2 bases and the J gene lost 0 bases, with 7 bases spanning the gap. The CDR3 is 14 amino acids. CDR3 in amino acids: CASSLDDLNTEAFF. The CDR3 DNA follows: TGTGCCAGCAGTTTAGACGACTTGAACACTGAAGCTTTCTTT.

The chain uses TRBV5-4 and TRBJ2-7, with D perhaps matching TRBD1 or TRBD2 (5 bases each). Germline V gives CDR1 SGHNT, CDR2 YYREEE (reference sequence). This CDR3 spans 18 amino acids. V lost 4 bases and J 3 bases, leaving 26 bases between the germline ends. CDR3 in amino acids: CASSPGPSDHAPFYEQYF. In DNA, the CDR3 is TGTGCCAGCAGCCCGGGGCCGAGCGACCATGCTCCATTCTACGAGCAGTACTTC.

This clone has just one count. The V gene is TRBV6-5, the J gene TRBJ2-7; D gene ambiguous. V dropped 6 bases and J dropped 7 bases, with 16 bases sitting between them. This CDR3 comprises 13 residues. CDR1 is MNHEY, CDR2 SVGAGI, per germline. Here the CDR3 DNA reads TGTGCCAGCAGCCCCACAAGTTTGAAGGAGCAGTACTTC. Translated, it gives CASSPTSLKEQYF.

The chain is built from TRBV9 and TRBJ2-2; 7 bases are shared with TRBD2. Germline CDR1 reads SGDLS; CDR2 reads YYNGEE. Trimming at V came to 4 bases and at J to 0 bases, leaving 6 bases not matched to a gene. The CDR3 is made up of 16 amino acids. The CDR3 loop reads CASSLAGTANTGELFF. The CDR3 DNA sequence: TGTGCCAGCAGCTTAGCGGGCACCGCGAACACCGGGGAGCTGTTTTTT.

This clone turned up a few times. This chain joins TRBV27 and TRBJ1-2, with D unclear. CDR1 and CDR2 (germline): MNHEY, SMNVEV (reference sequence). The CDR3 spans 16 residues. V was trimmed by 4 bases and J by 0 bases, leaving 15 bases between them. The chain's CDR3 is CASSSRGSPSNYGYTF. The CDR3 bases are TGTGCCAGCAGTTCCCGGGGTAGCCCCTCTAACTATGGCTACACCTTC.

This clone was observed a single time. The chain couples TRBV10-1 to TRBJ2-7, with 13 bases fitting TRBD2. The CDR3 extends over 17 amino acids. The V gene's germline CDR1 is WNHNN and CDR2 SYGVQD (reference sequence). V was clipped by 6 bases and J by 0 bases; unmatched bases: 8. The CDR3 region is CASSIPGLAGISYEQYF. The CDR3 DNA reads TGCGCCAGCAGCATTCCGGGACTAGCGGGAATCTCCTACGAGCAGTACTTC.

The rearrangement links TRBV2 to TRBJ1-5, with 9 bases that match TRBD1. CDR3 length: 15 amino acids. V gave up 8 bases and J gave up 3 bases; unmatched junction bases: 8. The V gene's germline CDR1 is SNHLY and CDR2 FYNNEI. This CDR3 reads CASLADRGVNQPQHF. For the CDR3, the DNA is TGTGCCAGCCTTGCGGACAGGGGCGTCAATCAGCCCCAGCATTTT.

The chain is built from TRBV6-6 and TRBJ2-3; 8 nucleotides line up with TRBD1. The CDR3 runs to 18 residues. Losses at the gene ends were 5 bases for V and 8 bases for J; bases not matched to a gene: 21. CDR1 is MNHNY, CDR2 SVGAGI, per germline (reference sequence). The CDR3 sequence: CASSLQRPHLGQGGTQYF. CDR3 coding DNA: TGTGCCAGCAGTCTACAAAGGCCCCACCTAGGACAGGGAGGTACGCAGTATTTT.